The rows below give T cell receptor beta chains drawn from one sample of a study of cytomegalovirus exposure and HLA in healthy donors. The assay was immunoSEQ multiplex PCR, and TCRdb's table has in-frame clones only and misses some. The table includes some 150,000 clones, about nine tenths detected once. Sequenced sample: PBMCs. These receptors all come from a woman in her twenties or thirties in good health and CMV-seropositive. CDR3s include the opening cysteine and the closing phenylalanine or tryptophan.

>TRBJ2-7|TRBV6-5
CASSYVEGSYEQYF
>TRBJ2-6|TRBV6-7
CASSYSTQAGANVLTF
>TRBJ2-7|TRBV2
CASSGPGTGAPDEQYF
>TRBJ2-7|TRBV5-4
CASSSMTSGPLRPDEQYF
>TRBJ2-5|TRBV5-5
CASSPGGNQETQYF
>TRBJ2-7|TRBV19
CASSLNPPKRETTYEQYF
>TRBJ2-6|TRBV9
CASSSRDTYSGANVLTF
>TRBJ2-2|TRBV27
CASSQGIGELFF
>TRBJ1-2|TRBV6-1
CASSPISGQLDGYTF
>TRBJ2-2|TRBV11-1
CASSLAAGLGPGELFF
>TRBJ2-5|TRBV7-8
CASSLGTGVQTQYF
>TRBJ2-2|TRBV7-8
CASSLRGLFTGELFF
>TRBJ2-1|TRBV2
CASSLAGGMDEQFF
>TRBJ2-6|TRBV5-1
CASSLYFQGTGANVLTF
>TRBJ2-3|TRBV2
CASSRGQGGTDTQYF
>TRBJ1-5|TRBV27
CASSLGTGGQPQHF
>TRBJ2-1|TRBV10-3
CAISEGGARPPYNEQFF
>TRBJ2-1|TRBV27
CASSYRTGTYNEQFF
>TRBJ2-7|TRBV7-6
CASSLRLGDEQYF
>TRBJ2-2|TRBV7-6
CASSRGEDTGELFF
>TRBJ2-7|TRBV28
CASSGKTGPEQYF